This TCR beta chain was documented in a study of beta chain features in type 1 diabetes (dated by TCRdb to between 2018 and 2020). Study-level background: Mean age, gender distribution, total cell number and subset yield were not different between patients and healthy donors. Across all samples, some 99 million sorted cells were examined, and cell number per subset correlated strongly with RNA yield. In the study, TCRB repertoires of sorted circulating CD4+ T cell subsets from recently diagnosed type 1 diabetes patients were compared with those of matched healthy donors. Naive and central memory subsets were obtained from all 30 or so donors, but regulatory and stem cell-like memory subsets were isolated from only 8 patients and 8 healthy donors.

From each donor, a single peripheral blood sample of 100 to 150 mL on average was drawn into heparinised tubes. A BD FACSAria II was used to sort naive, central memory, regulatory and stem cell-like memory CD4+ T cells with a panel that included CD45RO, CCR7, CD25, CD127, CD95 and CD27. All sorted populations exceeded 95% purity. PBMCs were separated immediately by Lymphoprep density gradient centrifugation and were stained directly, without being cultured. So that batch effects would be minimized, each experiment stained and sorted samples in pairs, pairing one healthy donor with one patient. Details on this clone: No antigen is known for it. It has no much larger one-base neighbor in the sample; base qualities were not kept.

The entire amount of isolated RNA was reverse transcribed using the High Capacity cDNA Reverse Transcription Kit, so the sequenced TCRB transcripts were expressed ones. Deep immunoSEQ sequencing was performed on naive, central memory and regulatory T cell samples, with an average of about 3.6 million total reads per sample. After sorted cells were lysed in RLT buffer, RNA was extracted with DNase-treated RNeasy Micro or Mini kits, with the choice depending on cell number. To prevent cross-contamination, each cell subset was processed individually, whereas patient and healthy donor samples were processed jointly. The immunoSEQ multiplex PCR was used to amplify TCRB sequences from cDNA, generating 87-bp fragments that spanned the CDR3 region. Sequencing of the amplicons was performed on the Illumina HiSeq platform. In the authors' own workflow: PCR bias was corrected computationally using synthetic template baselines, and reads within Hamming distance 2 were collapsed, with unmergeable singletons discarded. By aligning reads against IMGT, V, D and J genes, CDR3 length, and insertions or deletions at six rearrangement sites were assigned. Clonotype counts were normalized to sorted cell number within each subset before computing true diversity and Gini coefficients with the tcR R package. The overlap coefficient, calculated on TCRB nucleotide sequences, was used to quantify repertoire sharing. Out-of-frame TCRB sequences from naive cells were analyzed as a proxy for the pre-selection repertoire. TCRdb took this table from immuneACCESS and kept in-frame rearrangements with V and J called. Such tables lack part of the clones; where checked against another copy, unresolved V genes explain under half of the gap, and the rest is unexplained. That table is the source of V, J and clone size, and D and trimming were worked out from the DNA. The sample table holds around 500,000 clones, of which about an eighth were seen once. Of the sample, more than 0.045% is held by the ten largest clones.

Points the paper makes about the study in general: Type 1 diabetes patients showed a moderate but significant shortening of TCRB CDR3 length in all four CD4+ subsets. Sequencing cDNA rather than genomic DNA could over-represent highly expressing activated cells, although activation and CD3 levels did not differ between groups. PCR may preferentially amplify shorter templates, but because patient and control samples were amplified and corrected together, any resulting skew would affect both groups equally. At VDJ recombination sites, type 1 diabetes patients had fewer insertions and more deleted nucleotides, which implies abnormalities in thymic rearrangement. Because the HLA sub-analyses included only small numbers of individuals, any influence of HLA type on TCRB rearrangement was left unresolved. Naive, central memory and regulatory TCRB repertoires appeared to be more alike among patients than among healthy donors.

The TCR originated in a woman between 18 and 29 years old in good health. The sample taken for sequencing was naive CD4+ T cells from blood. In light of the paper, this sample's cell subset or site label describes: true naive CD4+ T cells.

The nucleotides read TGTGCCAGCAGTTTGCTCCACTCCTACGAGCAGTACTTC. Translated, this is CASSLLHSYEQYF. Recombination joined TRBV27 with TRBJ2-7; too little of a D gene remains to name it. V is pared back by 3 bases and J by 0 bases, with 6 bases lying between the germline termini. The CDR3 numbers 13 residues from cysteine through phenylalanine. The CDR3 DNA has 39 bases and is translated from base 1. CDR1 MNHEY and CDR2 SMNVEV were looked up in the germline V gene (reference sequence).